The next 10 T cell receptor beta chains were all read from a single sample in a study of T cell responses to AZD1222 COVID-19 vaccine (dated by TCRdb to 2020 to 2023). Receptors were amplified or captured by the immunoSEQ multiplex PCR assay. The source is immuneACCESS, and TCRdb retained only in-frame sequences with V and J called. Part of the clones is not carried over; for the studies checked, unresolved V genes explain less than half of this, and the remainder is unexplained. The sample profile shows some 96,000 clones; over 90% of them were found once. The biggest ten clones account for around 1.7% of the sample. What this sample's time point label stands for: baseline before first vaccination. Sequencing was performed on peripheral blood, taken on day 0 of AZD1222 vaccination. These receptors all come from an adult in good health.

V usage is TRBV28 and J usage is TRBJ2-4, with D maybe TRBD1 (6 bases). V was cut by 2 bases and J by 0 bases, with 11 bases left in between. Germline V gives CDR1 MDHEN, CDR2 SYDVKM. The CDR3 has 16 amino acids. Written as DNA, the CDR3 is TGTGCCAGCAGTTTACTACAGGGTGGAGCCAAAAACATTCAGTACTTC. Its translation is CASSLLQGGAKNIQYF.

V is TRBV28 and J is TRBJ2-3; D gene unclear. Germline-derived CDR1 and CDR2 are MDHEN and SYDVKM. Trimming shortened V by 7 bases and J by 3 bases, and 17 bases separated the two germline ends. The CDR3 is 15 amino acids. The CDR3 region is CASTPASSVTDTQYF. In DNA form, the CDR3 reads TGTGCCAGCACCCCGGCCAGTTCCGTAACAGATACGCAGTATTTT.

For this clone: A read error may account for a junction end that differs from germline. V and J are TRBV7-7 and TRBJ2-1, with D hard to call. This CDR3 has 13 amino acids. The germline gives CDR1 SSHAT, CDR2 FNYEAQ (reference sequence). Written as DNA, the CDR3 is TGTGCTAGCAGCAAAGGCTACGGGAATGAGCAGTTCTTC. Translation: CASSKGYGNEQFF.

This sequence joins TRBV18 and TRBJ2-3, with TRBD2 identical over 7 bases. Losses at the gene ends were 3 bases for V and 3 bases for J; bases not matched to a gene: 6. CDR1 is KGHSH and CDR2 is LQKENI in the germline V gene. The CDR3 contains 15 residues. The CDR3 region is CASSPVGGPTDTQYF. Here the CDR3 DNA reads TGTGCCAGCTCACCTGTGGGAGGGCCGACAGATACGCAGTATTTT.

The chain employs TRBV19 and TRBJ1-2; 8 bases are shared with TRBD1. CDR3 length equals 14 residues. With 3 bases clipped from V and 4 bases from J, the junction kept 4 bases outside the gene matches. CDR1 and CDR2 from the germline V gene are LNHDA and SQIVND (reference sequence). The CDR3 sequence is CASSIQGAVYGYTF. CDR3 DNA: TGTGCCAGTAGTATCCAGGGGGCCGTCTATGGCTACACCTTC.

The chain links TRBV13 to TRBJ2-2; D not resolved. Germline loops: CDR1 PRHDT, CDR2 FYEKMQ (reference sequence). Trimming took 0 bases from V and 5 from J, leaving 16 bases between them. The CDR3 consists of 17 residues. CDR3 in amino acids: CASSLGVGSDRTGELFF. DNA for the CDR3: TGTGCCAGCAGCTTAGGAGTAGGGTCAGATCGGACCGGGGAGCTGTTTTTT.

The CDR3 spells CASSYSGTRSSQYF. For the CDR3, the DNA is TGTGCCAGCAGCTATTCCGGGACTAGATCTTCCCAGTACTTC. The genes are TRBV2 and TRBJ2-7, with 8 bases lining up with TRBD2. The germline CDR1 and CDR2 sequences are SNHLY and FYNNEI. The CDR3 is 14 residues long. With 6 bases clipped from V and 10 bases from J, the junction kept 14 bases outside the gene matches.

The chain is built from TRBV29-1 and TRBJ2-1; D ambiguous. Germline lookup yields CDR1 SQVTM and CDR2 ANQGSEA. The CDR3 runs to 13 residues. Between the trimmed V and J ends, which lost 4 bases and 2 bases, there was a span of 9 bases. CDR3 coding DNA: TGCAGCGTTGTGGTGGTGACCTACAATGAGCAGTTCTTC. Its protein product is CSVVVVTYNEQFF.

This rearrangement joins TRBV24-1 to TRBJ2-1, with a possible D match to TRBD2 (7 bases). Germline V gene lookup returns CDR1 KGHDR and CDR2 SFDVKD. The CDR3 spans 16 residues. Trimming removed 3 bases at V and 3 bases at J, with 14 bases between. CDR3 protein: CATSDVRGHDYNEQFF. The CDR3 nucleotides read TGTGCCACCAGTGATGTGCGGGGGCACGACTACAATGAGCAGTTCTTC.

In DNA form, the CDR3 reads TGTGCCAGCAGCTTAAGGCGGGATGACACTGAAGCTTTCTTT. Protein product: CASSLRRDDTEAFF. This chain joins TRBV7-9 and TRBJ1-1; D ambiguous. In germline, CDR1 is SEHNR, CDR2 FQNEAQ (reference sequence). Trimming left V 2 bases short and J 3 bases short, with 10 bases between. This CDR3 spans 14 amino acids.